This TCR beta chain came from a study of T cell changes during pregnancy in multiple sclerosis. The CDR3 contains 13 residues. Trimming at V came to 4 bases and at J to 6 bases, leaving 4 bases not matched to a gene. Germline V gene lookup returns CDR1 KGHSH and CDR2 LQKENI. Sequencing used immunoSEQ multiplex PCR; TCRdb keeps in-frame clones, though not all of them. Seen here are about 69,000 clones, approximately 90% observed once, and the top ten hold more than 1.3%. This receptor was taken from a female donor with multiple sclerosis, enrolled in a pregnancy study. The V gene is TRBV18, the J gene TRBJ1-2; 8 bases are shared with TRBD1. The starting material was peripheral blood, obtained in the third trimester of pregnancy. The CDR3 reads CASSLSTGDGYTF. The CDR3 DNA follows: TGTGCCAGCTCACTCTCGACAGGGGATGGCTACACCTTC.